These 13 T cell receptor beta chains were all obtained from the same sample, sequenced in a study of T cell repertoires in cytomegalovirus infection. TCRdb reprocessed the reads with MiXCR, giving one entry per CDR3 protein. The sample holds more than 400,000 distinct CDR3 sequences; 26% are singletons and the top ten take approximately 13%. The source material was PBMCs. The origin of the receptors is a human donor in good health (CMV status not recorded). Some clones in this sample may be carry-over from other donors' samples.

The chain carries TRBV11-2 and TRBJ2-2, with 7 bases fitting TRBD2. Trimming took 3 bases from V and 6 from J; bases not matched to a gene: 10. CDR3 length equals 16 residues. Germline CDR1 SGHAT, CDR2 FQNNGV. CDR3 sequence reads: CASSLTSRSISGELFF. The CDR3 bases are TGTGCCAGCAGCTTGACTAGCCGGAGCATTTCCGGGGAGCTGTTTTTT. The entire variable domain, with the rest obtained from reference TRBV11-2 and TRBJ2-2, is as follows: EAGVAQSPRYKIIEKRQSVAFWCNPISGHATLYWYQQILGQGPKLLIQFQNNGVVDDSQLPKDRFSAERLKGVDSTLKIQPAKLEDSAVYLCASSLTSRSISGELFFGEGSRLTVL.

This clonotype has ten or more counts. This chain joins TRBV7-2 and TRBJ2-1; 12 bases map to TRBD1. V lost 2 bases to trimming and J lost 8 bases; unmatched junction nucleotides: 7. The CDR3 consists of 16 residues. Germline V gene sequence: CDR1 SGHTA, CDR2 FQGNSA. CDR3: CASSLRTGTGGDEQFF. CDR3 nucleotide sequence: TGTGCCAGCAGCTTAAGAACCGGGACAGGGGGCGATGAGCAGTTCTTC.

Written as DNA, the CDR3 is TGTGCCAGCAGCTGGAGAATCAATCAGCCCCAGCATTTT. Amino acids: CASSWRINQPQHF. The chain carries TRBV6-1 and TRBJ1-5; the D is unclear. The length of the CDR3 is 13 residues. Trimming removed 6 bases from V and 3 bases from J, with 9 bases in between. Germline V gives CDR1 MNHNS, CDR2 SASEGT.

The chain couples TRBV27 to TRBJ2-7; 7 bases line up with TRBD2. CDR1 and CDR2 (germline): MNHEY, SMNVEV (reference sequence). V shed 8 bases and J 6 bases; nucleotides not matched to a gene: 13. The CDR3 is 14 residues long. This chain's CDR3 is CASGSGTTPAEQYF. CDR3 in DNA: TGTGCCAGCGGATCCGGGACTACCCCCGCCGAGCAGTACTTC.

This clonotype has a handful of counts. The chain employs TRBV19 and TRBJ2-2, with D unresolved. Germline CDR1 reads LNHDA; CDR2 reads SQIVND (reference sequence). Between the trimmed V and J ends, which lost 3 bases and 4 bases, there was a span of 6 bases. The CDR3 runs 13 residues. CDR3 region: CASSMMGTGELFF. For the CDR3, the DNA is TGTGCCAGTAGTATGATGGGCACCGGGGAGCTGTTTTTT. Combining the CDR3 with reference TRBV19 and TRBJ2-2 gives the whole variable domain DGGITQSPKYLFRKEGQNVTLSCEQNLNHDAMYWYRQDPGQGLRLIYYSQIVNDFQKGDIAEGYSVSREKKESFPLTVTSAQKNPTAFYLCASSMMGTGELFFGEGSRLTVL.

This clonotype appeared a single time. J is TRBJ2-1 and V is TRBV28; TRBD2 agrees at 10 bases. Per germline, CDR1 MDHEN and CDR2 SYDVKM. This CDR3 has 17 residues. V was pared by 5 bases and J by 9 bases, with 16 bases of the junction left unmatched. CDR3 sequence (DNA): TGTGCCAGCAGTCATTGGCAGCTAGCGGGAGCGGAAAGTGAGCAGTTCTTC. It specifies CASSHWQLAGAESEQFF.

The rearrangement links TRBV7-2 to TRBJ2-3; 10 nucleotides line up with TRBD2. V shed 5 bases and J 6 bases; nucleotides not matched to a gene: 11. Germline CDR1 reads SGHTA; CDR2 reads FQGNSA. The CDR3 has 16 amino acids. Written as DNA, the CDR3 is TGTGCCAGCAGCCCATCGGCTAGCGGGAGTTACGATACGCAGTATTTT. This encodes CASSPSASGSYDTQYF.

V gene TRBV27 combines with J gene TRBJ2-3; D could derive from TRBD1 or TRBD2 (5 bases each). This CDR3 has 13 residues. V was cut by 1 base and J by 8 bases, with 10 bases left in between. The germline V gene has CDR1 MNHEY and CDR2 SMNVEV (reference sequence). In DNA, the CDR3 is TGTGCCAGCAGTTTATGGGGGTTTGGTACGCAGTATTTT. Its translation is CASSLWGFGTQYF.

This clonotype occurred a few times. The V and J genes are TRBV12-3 or TRBV12-4 and TRBJ1-5, with D possibly TRBD1 on 5 matching bases. The CDR3 length is 14 residues. V was trimmed by 3 bases and J by 7 bases, leaving 13 bases between them. The CDR3, as DNA: TGTGCCAGCAGTTTTTGGGGGATTAGCCAGCCCCAGCATTTT. Translating gives CASSFWGISQPQHF.

This clonotype was seen a handful of times. The chain links TRBV6-2 or TRBV6-3 to TRBJ2-1, with TRBD2 matching 7 bases. CDR1 and CDR2 (germline): MNHEY, SVGEGT. The V and J ends lost 5 bases and 15 bases, in that order; junction bases with no gene match: 10. The CDR3 consists of 12 residues. CDR3 in DNA: TGTGCCAGCAGTAACGCGGGAGAACTAGGGTTCTTC. Translation: CASSNAGELGFF.

This clonotype was seen a few times. The chain carries TRBV19 and TRBJ1-2; 9 bases fit TRBD1. V lost 6 bases, J lost 5 bases, and 13 bases stayed unmatched. This CDR3 is 16 amino acids long. The germline CDR1 and CDR2 sequences are LNHDA and SQIVND (reference sequence). As DNA, the CDR3 is TGTGCCAGTAGACTGGGACAGGGCCGGGACCGATATGGCTACACCTTC. Translated, it gives CASRLGQGRDRYGYTF. The full variable domain, completed using reference TRBV19 and TRBJ1-2, is DGGITQSPKYLFRKEGQNVTLSCEQNLNHDAMYWYRQDPGQGLRLIYYSQIVNDFQKGDIAEGYSVSREKKESFPLTVTSAQKNPTAFYLCASRLGQGRDRYGYTFGSGTRLTVV.

The V and J genes are TRBV20-1 and TRBJ1-1; possibly TRBD1 for D (5 bases). V lost 0 bases and J lost 6, with 23 bases in between. The CDR3 is 17 amino acids. Germline CDR1 reads DFQATT; CDR2 reads SNEGSKA (reference sequence). CDR3 loop: CSARDSIPGRSGPEAFF. The DNA for the CDR3 is TGCAGTGCTAGAGACTCGATACCGGGACGGAGCGGCCCTGAAGCTTTCTTT.

This clonotype was picked up a small number of times. The CDR3 DNA sequence: TGTGCCAGCAGGCCTAGGCTAACTGCCTGGGAGCAGTACGTC. This translates into CASRPRLTAWEQYV. The rearrangement links TRBV6-5 to TRBJ2-7, with D uncertain. Germline values: CDR1 MNHEY, CDR2 SVGAGI. The V end was cut by 6 bases, the J end by 7 bases, with 19 bases between. The CDR3 totals 14 residues.